The sequence of this TCR beta chain was determined in a study of shared clonotypes between healthy human individuals. Overall study: Per donor, three plates held CD4 naive cells, three held CD4 memory, two held CD8 naive and one held CD8 memory. Overall study results and limits: Several donors showed sharing of around 5% of naive CD4 clonotypes. Sampling was confined to blood; repertoires within tissues likely differ. Among donors, the sharing of clonotypes was expected to be influenced by sequencing depth.

Naive CD8 cells comprised CD45RO-negative, CCR7-positively selected cells, excluding terminally differentiated effector memory CD45RA+ cells. J gave up 0 bases and V 5 bases, and 4 bases lay outside the gene matches. Germline CDR1 and CDR2: LNHNV and YYDKDF (reference sequence). This CDR3 spans 14 amino acids. Generated by immunoSEQ multiplex PCR, the TCRdb table keeps only in-frame clones and is missing some. The sample has some 2 million clones; less than 95% are singletons. On this clone: Its antigen is not known.

This sequence was found in a man aged 18 to 29 in good health. The chain joins TRBV15 to TRBJ2-7; TRBD1 matches at 7 bases. The sample comprised naive CD8+ T cells sorted from blood. DNA for the CDR3: TGTGCCACCAGCTCCAGGGACAGCTCCTACGAGCAGTACTTC. Encoded protein: CATSSRDSSYEQYF.